This note documents a single T cell receptor beta chain sequence. A single record per CDR3 protein comes from TCRdb applying MiXCR to the PCR reads. The sample yields some 21,000 distinct CDR3 sequences, less than 75% seen once. The sample is drawn from a study of vaccination and CD4 T cells after COVID-19. The germline V gene has CDR1 DFQATT and CDR2 SNEGSKA (reference sequence). The CDR3 extends over 14 amino acids. Between the trimmed V and J ends, which lost 3 bases and 5 bases, there was a span of 17 bases. This rearrangement joins TRBV20-1 to TRBJ2-7; D is unclear. The TCR originated in a human donor who had recovered from COVID-19. Material: CD4+ T cells from blood, obtained before SARS-CoV-2 vaccination. CDR3 residues: CSARRLLLAHEQYF. DNA of the CDR3: TGCAGTGCTAGGAGGCTACTATTGGCTCACGAGCAGTACTTC.